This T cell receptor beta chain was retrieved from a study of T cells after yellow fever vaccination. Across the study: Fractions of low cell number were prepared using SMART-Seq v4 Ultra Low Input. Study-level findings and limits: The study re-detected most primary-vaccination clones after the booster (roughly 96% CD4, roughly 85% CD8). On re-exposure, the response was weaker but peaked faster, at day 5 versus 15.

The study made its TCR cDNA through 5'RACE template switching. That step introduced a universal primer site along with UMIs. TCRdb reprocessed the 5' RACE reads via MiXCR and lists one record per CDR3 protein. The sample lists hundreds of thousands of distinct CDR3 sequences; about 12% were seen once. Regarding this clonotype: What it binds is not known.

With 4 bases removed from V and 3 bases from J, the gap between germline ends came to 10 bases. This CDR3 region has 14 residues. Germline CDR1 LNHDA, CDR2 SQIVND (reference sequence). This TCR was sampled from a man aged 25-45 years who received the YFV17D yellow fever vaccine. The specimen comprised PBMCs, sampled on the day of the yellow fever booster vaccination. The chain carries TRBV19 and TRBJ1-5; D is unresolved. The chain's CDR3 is CASSSRFSNQPQHF. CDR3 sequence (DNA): TGTGCCAGTAGTAGTCGCTTTTCCAATCAGCCCCAGCATTTT.